This T cell receptor (beta chain) was profiled in a study of OX40 agonist ivuxolimab in advanced cancers. Background on the study: Partial responses occurred in three patients (one hepatocellular carcinoma, two cutaneous melanoma). Findings and caveats of the study: Patients with a partial response at 0.1-3.0 mg/kg had among the lowest clonal expansion.

Trimming pared 7 bases from V and 5 bases from J, leaving 16 bases between. Germline assignment: CDR1 SQVTM and CDR2 ANQGSEA. The CDR3 runs 13 residues. Blood samples were obtained at baseline, cycle 4 day 1, and cycle 7 day 1. Produced via immunoSEQ multiplex PCR; TCRdb's table is partial and in-frame only. The sample records about 93,000 clones, 85% to 95% being singletons. Note on this clone: What it binds is not known.

The origin of this receptor is an adult with an advanced solid tumor such as melanoma, head and neck, liver or kidney cancer. The V and J genes are TRBV29-1 and TRBJ2-3; D might be TRBD2 (5 bases). Sequenced here: CD4+ or CD8+ T cells sorted from blood, sampled in a trial of the OX40 agonist ivuxolimab. The CDR3 nucleotides are TGCAGCGCCCACGGAGGCTCCGGAGATACGCAGTATTTT. Translation: CSAHGGSGDTQYF.